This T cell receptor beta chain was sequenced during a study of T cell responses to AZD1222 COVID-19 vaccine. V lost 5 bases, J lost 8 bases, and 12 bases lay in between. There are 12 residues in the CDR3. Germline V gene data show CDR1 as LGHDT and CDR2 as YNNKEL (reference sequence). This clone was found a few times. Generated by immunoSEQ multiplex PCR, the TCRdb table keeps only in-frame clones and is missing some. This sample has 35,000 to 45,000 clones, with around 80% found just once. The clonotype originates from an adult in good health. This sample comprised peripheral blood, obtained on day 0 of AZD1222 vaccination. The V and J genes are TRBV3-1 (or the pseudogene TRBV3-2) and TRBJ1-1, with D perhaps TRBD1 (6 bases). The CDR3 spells CASSTRTAEAFF. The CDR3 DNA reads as TGTGCCAGCAGCACACGGACAGCCGAAGCTTTCTTT.